The 13 T cell receptor beta chains below come from one sample, sequenced in a study of blood T cell repertoires in COVID-19. Repertoires were generated with immunoSEQ multiplex PCR, while TCRdb's copy carries only in-frame clones and drops some. The sample carries around 180,000 clones, around 85% recorded once. The sequencing input was peripheral blood. The receptors shown here come from a man in his 70s with active or convalescent COVID-19.

The CDR3 is CASADRVYEQYF. CDR3 nucleotides: TGTGCCAGTGCGGACAGGGTGTACGAGCAGTACTTC. The chain couples TRBV3-1 (or the pseudogene TRBV3-2) to TRBJ2-7; the match to TRBD1 covers 8 bases. CDR1 is LGHDT and CDR2 is YNNKEL in the germline V gene (reference sequence). The CDR3 extends over 12 amino acids. Trimming took 9 bases from V and 4 from J; bases not matched to a gene: 5.

CDR3 DNA sequence: TGTGCCAGCAGTCAACAGGTGGTTCAGCCCCAGCATTTT. Protein sequence: CASSQQVVQPQHF. The V gene is TRBV12-3 or TRBV12-4, the J gene TRBJ1-5; maybe TRBD1 (5 bases). V was pared by 5 bases and J by 6 bases, with 11 bases between. The CDR3 covers 13 residues.

This rearrangement joins TRBV5-6 to TRBJ2-1; D is undetermined. Trimming stripped 3 bases from V and 6 bases from J, with 10 bases between. CDR3 length equals 13 residues. Germline CDR1 reads SGHDT; CDR2 reads YYEEEE. The CDR3 coding sequence is TGTGCCAGCAGCTCCAGGCGATCCAATGAGCAGTTCTTC. As protein: CASSSRRSNEQFF.

This sequence joins TRBV9 and TRBJ1-1; tentative D call: TRBD1 (6 bases). CDR1 is SGDLS, CDR2 YYNGEE, per germline. This CDR3 has 15 residues. Trimming left V 0 bases short and J 5 bases short, with 14 bases between. The CDR3 loop reads CASSVGLGGATEAFF. CDR3 nucleotide sequence: TGTGCCAGCAGCGTAGGTCTTGGGGGGGCGACTGAAGCTTTCTTT.

V and J are TRBV28 and TRBJ1-4; D may be TRBD1 (6 bases). Germline-derived CDR1 and CDR2 are MDHEN and SYDVKM. Trimming took off 7 bases at V and 4 bases at J, with 16 bases between the two ends. This CDR3 is 15 amino acids long. CDR3 residues: CASTPGGAFNEKLFF. In nucleotides, the CDR3 is TGTGCCAGCACTCCTGGGGGGGCTTTTAATGAAAAACTGTTTTTT.

The chain joins TRBV5-6 to TRBJ1-1; 7 bases line up with TRBD1. J was trimmed by 1 base and V by 4 bases; bases with no gene match: 1. CDR1 is SGHDT, CDR2 YYEEEE, per germline. This CDR3 is built from 13 residues. The CDR3 coding sequence is TGTGCCAGCAGCCGGACAGGGAACACTGAAGCTTTCTTT. It specifies CASSRTGNTEAFF.

This rearrangement joins TRBV9 to TRBJ2-2; 12 positions agree with TRBD2. J gave up 3 bases and V 6 bases, and 3 bases lay outside the gene matches. This CDR3 region has 15 residues. Germline CDR1 reads SGDLS; CDR2 reads YYNGEE. This CDR3 reads CASNPSGRDTGELFF. The CDR3 bases are TGTGCCAGCAACCCTAGCGGGAGGGACACCGGGGAGCTGTTTTTT.

CDR3 amino acids: CASRSGTQNTGELFF. The CDR3 DNA is TGTGCCAGCAGGTCCGGGACTCAGAACACCGGGGAGCTGTTTTTT. The chain carries TRBV2 and TRBJ2-2; tentatively, D is TRBD2 (6 bases). Germline V CDR1 and CDR2: SNHLY, FYNNEI. Deletions cut 6 bases from V and 1 base from J, with 12 bases between. The CDR3 is 15 residues long.

This clone appeared a few times. The same CDR3 also results from other DNA sequences found in this sample. The chain couples TRBV2 to TRBJ1-6, with TRBD1 identical over 7 bases. V lost 4 bases to trimming and J lost 7 bases; unmatched junction nucleotides: 1. The CDR3 runs to 13 residues. CDR1 and CDR2 (germline): SNHLY, FYNNEI. This chain's CDR3 is CASSGQGNSPLHF. The DNA of the CDR3 is TGTGCCAGCAGTGGACAGGGAAATTCACCCCTCCACTTT.

The chain couples TRBV14 to TRBJ1-1; D gene unclear. The V and J ends lost 4 bases and 0 bases respectively, with 15 bases between them. The length of the CDR3 is 16 residues. From germline, CDR1 is SGHDN and CDR2 FVKESK. CDR3 coding DNA: TGTGCCAGCAGCCCTTATGGAGGGCAAATGAACACTGAAGCTTTCTTT. Residues: CASSPYGGQMNTEAFF.

V gene TRBV5-1 combines with J gene TRBJ1-2, with D tentatively TRBD1 (6 bases). The CDR3 contains 16 residues. Germline CDR1 reads SGHRS; CDR2 reads YFSETQ. V was shortened by 0 bases and J by 4 bases, with 16 bases between the two germline ends. In DNA form, the CDR3 reads TGCGCCAGCAGCTTGGGATCGGGGGGCGCCGGCTATGGCTACACCTTC. Its protein is CASSLGSGGAGYGYTF. Full variable domain (outside the CDR3, taken from reference TRBV5-1 and TRBJ1-2): KAGVTQTPRYLIKTRGQQVTLSCSPISGHRSVSWYQQTPGQGLQFLFEYFSETQRNKGNFPGRFSGRQFSNSRSEMNVSTLELGDSALYLCASSLGSGGAGYGYTFGSGTRLTVV.

The rearrangement uses TRBV27 and TRBJ1-6; possible D gene TRBD1, 5 bases. There are 17 residues in the CDR3. The germline V gene encodes CDR1 MNHEY and CDR2 SMNVEV (reference sequence). Trimming left V 7 bases short and J 5 bases short, with 21 bases between. The DNA for the CDR3 is TGTGCCAGCAATGAGCTGGGGAGGGGATGGGATAATTCACCCCTCCACTTT. This sequence encodes CASNELGRGWDNSPLHF.

The genes are TRBV28 and TRBJ1-1; possible D gene TRBD1, 6 bases. This CDR3 has 13 residues. Trimming left V 5 bases short and J 5 bases short, with 12 bases between. Germline CDR1 is MDHEN and CDR2 is SYDVKM. CDR3 nucleotides: TGTGCCAGCAGTCCGCCAGGGGTGACTGAAGCTTTCTTT. It is translated as CASSPPGVTEAFF.